This TCR beta chain was identified in a study of Graves' ophthalmopathy and Graves' hyperthyroidism. Exclusion covered patients with other autoimmune diseases or uncontrolled infections (as well as pregnancy or lactation). RNA transcripts yielded amplified TCR beta CDR3 regions. An initial RT-PCR round employing HTBI primers preceded a second-round multiplex PCR. TCRdb analysed the multiplex PCR reads with MiXCR anew, one entry per CDR3 protein. The table lists 150,000 or so distinct CDR3 sequences, approximately 40% of them singletons. About this clonotype: Its antigen is not identified.

The CDR3 covers 12 residues. Deletions cut 6 bases from V and 7 bases from J, with 10 bases between. Germline lookup yields CDR1 MDHEN and CDR2 SYDVKM. Overall study results and limits: The model's prediction of ophthalmopathy progression had 70.59% sensitivity and around 78% specificity. A model built from 13 signatures distinguished ophthalmopathy from stable hyperthyroidism with approximately 90% sensitivity and around 81% specificity.

This receptor was identified in a man under 40 with Graves' ophthalmopathy. The chain combines TRBV28 with TRBJ1-5, with D uncertain. Sequences were obtained from peripheral blood. The CDR3 reads CASSLTRQPQHF. The CDR3 nucleotides are TGTGCCAGCAGCCTCACACGACAGCCCCAGCATTTT.